This TCR beta chain was recovered during a study of T-cell reconstitution after alpha-beta-depleted transplantation in children. A TCRbeta library incorporating unique molecular identifiers was prepared. TCRdb fed the PCR reads into MiXCR, producing one record per CDR3 protein. The table lists 40,000 to 55,000 distinct CDR3 sequences, approximately 9.2% of them singletons. The CDR3 is made up of 17 amino acids. The V gene's germline CDR1 is MNHNS and CDR2 SASEGT. Unmatched junction bases numbered 14, after V lost 5 bases and J lost 2 bases. This clonotype was observed at least ten times. The genes are TRBV6-1 and TRBJ2-7, with TRBD2 identical over 8 bases. Specimen: PBMCs, mostly from graft donor cells, collected 60 days after TCRalphabeta/CD19-depleted stem cell transplant. The receptor's source is a male patient aged 2-9 years who had a stem cell transplant for chronic granulomatous disease, so the T cells may come from the graft donor. CDR3 protein: CASSQLADTWKAYEQYF. DNA of the CDR3: TGTGCCAGCAGTCAACTAGCGGATACCTGGAAAGCCTACGAGCAGTACTTC.